Reported below is one T cell receptor beta chain. Its specificity is not known. This sample is drawn from a study of shared clonotypes between healthy human individuals. Regarding the study as a whole: Four donors showed sharing of about 4.6% of naive CD4 clonotypes. It was the non-shared clonotypes that had lower generation probabilities than clonotypes shared by all four donors.

The CDR3 length is 15 residues. The germline CDR1 and CDR2 sequences are SEHNR and FQNEAQ (reference sequence). Trimming removed 1 base at V and 0 bases at J, with 7 bases between. Sequencing used immunoSEQ multiplex PCR; TCRdb keeps in-frame clones, though not all of them. The data show about 710,000 clones, with 73% seen just once and around 2% held by the top ten. V usage is TRBV7-9 and J usage is TRBJ1-3; D not certain. The TCR originated in a woman aged 30 to 39 in good health. The sequencing sample was made of memory CD4+ T cells sorted from blood. Subset meaning: CD45RA-negative fraction. The CDR3 bases are TGTGCCAGCAGCTTAGATTCGGGCTCTGGAAACACCATATATTTT. It encodes CASSLDSGSGNTIYF.